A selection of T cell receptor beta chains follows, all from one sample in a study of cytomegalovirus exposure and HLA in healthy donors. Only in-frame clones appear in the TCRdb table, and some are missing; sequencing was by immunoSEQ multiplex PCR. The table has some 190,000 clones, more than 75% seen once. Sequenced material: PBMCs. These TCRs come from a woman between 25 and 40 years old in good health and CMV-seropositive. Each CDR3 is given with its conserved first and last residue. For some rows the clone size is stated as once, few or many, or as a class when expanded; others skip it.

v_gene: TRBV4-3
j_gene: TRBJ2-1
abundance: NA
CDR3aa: CASSQPFAGQGAREQFF

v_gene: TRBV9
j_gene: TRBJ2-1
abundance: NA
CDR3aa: CASSLFPSGPSYEQFF

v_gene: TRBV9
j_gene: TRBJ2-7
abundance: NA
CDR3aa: CASSVEPTGGYEQYF

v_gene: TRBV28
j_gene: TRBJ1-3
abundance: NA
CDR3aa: CASSKSRLSSGNTIYF

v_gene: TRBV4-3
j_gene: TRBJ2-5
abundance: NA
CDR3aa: CASSPSTPQETQYF

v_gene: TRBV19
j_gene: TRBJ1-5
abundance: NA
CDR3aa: CASSTYGSRGAATPQHF

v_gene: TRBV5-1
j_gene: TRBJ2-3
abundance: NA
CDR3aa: CASSLGSWEDTQYF

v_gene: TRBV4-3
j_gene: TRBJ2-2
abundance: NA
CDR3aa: CASSQDLGTYLNTGELFF

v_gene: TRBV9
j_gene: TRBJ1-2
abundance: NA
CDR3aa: CASWGDRGRYGYTF

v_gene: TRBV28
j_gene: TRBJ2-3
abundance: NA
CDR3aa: CASNLILGTDTQYF

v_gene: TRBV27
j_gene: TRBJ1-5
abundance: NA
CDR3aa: CASRRTGGGQPQHF

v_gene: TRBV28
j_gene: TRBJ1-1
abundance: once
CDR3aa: CASSSLGPNTEAFF

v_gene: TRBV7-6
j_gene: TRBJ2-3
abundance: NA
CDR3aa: CASSLRGRGGTDTQYF

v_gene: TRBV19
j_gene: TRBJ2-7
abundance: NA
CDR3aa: CASSPSGSPTYEQYF

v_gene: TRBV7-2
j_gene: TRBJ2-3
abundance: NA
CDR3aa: CASSLVAGRVADTQYF

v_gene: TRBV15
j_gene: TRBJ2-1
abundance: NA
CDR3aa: CATTRDRDYNEQFF

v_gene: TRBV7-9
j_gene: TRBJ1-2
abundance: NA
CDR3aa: CASSFGGQGYGYTF

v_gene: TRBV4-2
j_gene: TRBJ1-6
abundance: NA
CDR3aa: CASSQDPGQGASPLHF

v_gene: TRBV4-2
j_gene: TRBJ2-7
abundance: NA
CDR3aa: CASSQDNAGEYEQYF

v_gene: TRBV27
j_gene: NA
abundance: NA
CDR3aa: CASSWGGQGVYEQYF

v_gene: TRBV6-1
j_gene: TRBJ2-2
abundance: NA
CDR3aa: CASILRQGVGELFF

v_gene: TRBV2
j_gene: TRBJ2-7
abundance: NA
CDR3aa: CASSERALANYEQYF

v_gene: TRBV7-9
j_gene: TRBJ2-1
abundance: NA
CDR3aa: CASSRRTGNEQFF

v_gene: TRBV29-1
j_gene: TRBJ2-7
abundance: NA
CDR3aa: CSVGQGLAGDEQYF

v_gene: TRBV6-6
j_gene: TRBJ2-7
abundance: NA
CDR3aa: CASSYSITGGVYEQYF

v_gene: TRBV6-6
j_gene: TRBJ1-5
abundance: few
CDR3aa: CASSPGQRQPQHF

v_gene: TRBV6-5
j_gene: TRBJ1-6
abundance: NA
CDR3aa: CASSTGTGNSPLHF

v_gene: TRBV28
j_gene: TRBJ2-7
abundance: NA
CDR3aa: CASSPSFYEQYF

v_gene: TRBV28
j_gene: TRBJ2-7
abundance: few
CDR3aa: CASSFPPGTGTYEQYF

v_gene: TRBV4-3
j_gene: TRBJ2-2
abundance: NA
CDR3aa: CASSQVVTTTHQNTGELFF

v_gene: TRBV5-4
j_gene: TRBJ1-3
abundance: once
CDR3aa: CASSSQVLGSGNTIYF

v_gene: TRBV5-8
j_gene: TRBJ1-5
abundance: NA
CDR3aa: CASSRGTGDNQPQHF

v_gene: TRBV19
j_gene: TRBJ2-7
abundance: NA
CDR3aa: CASSSGQLSTEQYF

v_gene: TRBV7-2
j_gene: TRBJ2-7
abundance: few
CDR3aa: CASSSRRLAGGHEQYF

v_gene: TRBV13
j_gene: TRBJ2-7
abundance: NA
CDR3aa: CASSLRDRDRGSYEQYF

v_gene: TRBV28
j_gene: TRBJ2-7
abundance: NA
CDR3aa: CASSFPGMGTYEQYF

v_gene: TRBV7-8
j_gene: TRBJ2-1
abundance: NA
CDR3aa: CASSHRDTSYNEQFF

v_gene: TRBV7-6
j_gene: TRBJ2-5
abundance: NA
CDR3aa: CASSTGGLAGTRETQYF

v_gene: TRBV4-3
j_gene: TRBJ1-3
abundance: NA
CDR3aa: CASSLSATRGNTIYF

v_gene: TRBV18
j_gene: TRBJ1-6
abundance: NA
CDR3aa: CASSPGQGAYYNSPLHF

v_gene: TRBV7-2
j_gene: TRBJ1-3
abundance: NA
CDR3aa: CASSLGGASGNTIYF

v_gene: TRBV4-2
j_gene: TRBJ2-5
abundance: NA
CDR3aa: CASSDTRTSGGAETQYF

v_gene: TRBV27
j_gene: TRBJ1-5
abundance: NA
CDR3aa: CASSLRQGSQPQHF

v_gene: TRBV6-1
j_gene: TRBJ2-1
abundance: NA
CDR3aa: CASSEEAGPREQFF

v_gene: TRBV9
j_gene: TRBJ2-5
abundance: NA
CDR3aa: CASSVGQGETQYF

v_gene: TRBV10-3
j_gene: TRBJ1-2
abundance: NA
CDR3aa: CAISERAGGKFSYGYTF

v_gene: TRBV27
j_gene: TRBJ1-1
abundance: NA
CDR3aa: CASSLSERTEAFF

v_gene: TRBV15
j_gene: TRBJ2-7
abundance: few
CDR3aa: CATSKDRPSYEQYF

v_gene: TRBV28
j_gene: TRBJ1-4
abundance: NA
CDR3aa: CASRGDFWDREKLFF

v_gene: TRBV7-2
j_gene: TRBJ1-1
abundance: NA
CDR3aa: CASSLYGGQQTEAFF

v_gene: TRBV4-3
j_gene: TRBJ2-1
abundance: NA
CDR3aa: CASSQDRGTSFNEQFF

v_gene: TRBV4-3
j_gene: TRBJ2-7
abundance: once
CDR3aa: CASSQGFISRDFTNYEQYF

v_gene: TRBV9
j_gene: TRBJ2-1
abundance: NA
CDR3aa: CASSVGQGMGNEQFF

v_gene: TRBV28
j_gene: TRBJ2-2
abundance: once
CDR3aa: CASSSSGGPGTGELFF

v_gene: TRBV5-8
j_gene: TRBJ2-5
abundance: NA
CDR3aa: CASSSTGSWETQYF